Presented here are 14 T cell receptor beta chains from one specimen sequenced in a study of cytomegalovirus exposure and HLA in healthy donors. 13 Jbeta primers and 60 Vbeta primers were used for the PCR. Repertoires were generated with immunoSEQ multiplex PCR, while TCRdb's copy carries only in-frame clones and drops some. This sample contains 96,000 or so clones. Sequenced input: PBMCs. All receptors derive from a girl aged 5-17 years in good health and CMV-seropositive.

This sequence joins TRBV2 and TRBJ1-5; maybe TRBD1 (5 bases). CDR1 is SNHLY, CDR2 FYNNEI, per germline. CDR3 length: 13 amino acids. V shed 11 bases and J shed 3 bases, with 14 bases lying between them. In nucleotides, the CDR3 is TGTGCCGGACACCGGGACTTCAATCAGCCCCAGCATTTT. Encoded protein: CAGHRDFNQPQHF.

The chain combines TRBV5-5 with TRBJ2-5; 7 nucleotides agree with TRBD1. The J segment lost 4 bases and the V segment lost 2 bases, leaving 2 bases of the junction unmatched. The CDR3 extends over 13 amino acids. Germline lookup yields CDR1 SGHKS and CDR2 YYEKEE (reference sequence). The CDR3 protein is CASSLQGRETQYF. The CDR3 DNA reads as TGTGCCAGCAGCTTACAGGGGAGAGAGACCCAGTACTTC.

The chain recombines TRBV19 with TRBJ1-2; the D is unclear. CDR3 size: 10 residues. The ends were cut back, 11 bases at V and 8 bases at J, with 12 bases in the middle. Germline V gene sequence: CDR1 LNHDA, CDR2 SQIVND (reference sequence). CDR3 protein: CARRRWGYTF. For the CDR3, the DNA is TGTGCCCGCCGGAGGTGGGGCTACACCTTC. Variable domain in full (rest from reference TRBV19 and TRBJ1-2): DGGITQSPKYLFRKEGQNVTLSCEQNLNHDAMYWYRQDPGQGLRLIYYSQIVNDFQKGDIAEGYSVSREKKESFPLTVTSAQKNPTAFYLCARRRWGYTFGSGTRLTVV.

The gene calls are TRBV7-9 and TRBJ2-1; D possibly corresponds to TRBD1 (7 bases). This CDR3 is 13 amino acids long. Germline V gives CDR1 SEHNR, CDR2 FQNEAQ (reference sequence). Trimming left V 7 bases short and J 9 bases short, with 16 bases between. The DNA for the CDR3 is TGTGCCAGCACCGAACTCCAGGGGGGTGAGCAGTTCTTC. The encoded protein is CASTELQGGEQFF.

The chain is built from TRBV5-1 and TRBJ1-2; D perhaps matches TRBD1 (5 bases). Trimming took off 3 bases at V and 2 bases at J, with 11 bases between the two ends. Germline CDR1 is SGHRS and CDR2 is YFSETQ. The CDR3 loop spans 14 amino acids. DNA of the CDR3: TGCGCCAGCAGCTCGGGACTCCTCAACTATGGCTACACCTTC. Its translation is CASSSGLLNYGYTF.

The rearrangement uses TRBV6-5 and TRBJ2-5; TRBD2 matches 10 bases. The CDR3 sequence is 16 residues long. Germline values: CDR1 MNHEY, CDR2 SVGAGI. The trim removed 0 bases at V and 4 bases at J, leaving 5 bases unmatched. CDR3 bases: TGTGCCAGCAGTTACTCGTCTAGCGGGGGTGGAGAGACCCAGTACTTC. This gives the protein CASSYSSSGGGETQYF.

The DNA for the CDR3 is TGCGCCAGCAGCCAAGTGGCGGGGGGTAACAATGAGCAGTTCTTC. Its protein product is CASSQVAGGNNEQFF. The V gene is TRBV4-1, the J gene TRBJ2-1, with 8 bases lining up with TRBD2. The CDR3 spans 15 residues. CDR1 is MGHRA, CDR2 YSYEKL, per germline. V lost 1 base and J lost 5; bases outside the gene matches: 4.

The rearrangement uses TRBV5-5 and TRBJ2-7, with D possibly matching TRBD2 (5 bases). The CDR3 sequence is 14 residues long. The V gene's germline CDR1 is SGHKS and CDR2 YYEKEE (reference sequence). The V and J ends lost 4 bases and 2 bases respectively, with 13 bases between them. CDR3 DNA: TGTGCCAGCAGCGCCACTAGGGAGACCTACGAGCAGTACTTC. This codes for CASSATRETYEQYF.

The chain combines TRBV6-5 with TRBJ2-4; no firm D call. Germline CDR1 reads MNHEY; CDR2 reads SVGAGI. The germline V and J ends were trimmed by 2 bases and 8 bases, with 10 bases remaining between them. The CDR3 loop spans 13 amino acids. CDR3 nucleotide sequence: TGTGCCAGCAGTTACGTGGGCAGTGACATTCAGTACTTC. Translating it yields CASSYVGSDIQYF.

This chain connects TRBV29-1 to TRBJ1-2, with D possibly matching TRBD1 (6 bases). Trimming stripped 3 bases from V and 8 bases from J, with 13 bases between. Germline-derived CDR1 and CDR2 are SQVTM and ANQGSEA. The CDR3 has 12 residues. The CDR3: CSVEDSVGGYTF. DNA of the CDR3: TGCAGCGTTGAGGACAGCGTGGGCGGCTACACCTTC.

The rearrangement uses TRBV5-1 and TRBJ1-6, with D unclear. The CDR3 is 16 amino acids. With 5 bases removed from V and 0 bases from J, the gap between germline ends came to 12 bases. Germline V gene lookup returns CDR1 SGHRS and CDR2 YFSETQ. Written as DNA, the CDR3 is TGCGCCAGCAGACGAAGAGGTGGCTCCTATAATTCACCCCTCCACTTT. As protein: CASRRRGGSYNSPLHF.

The chain has TRBV2 and TRBJ2-1; TRBD2 aligns across 8 bases. The CDR3 covers 16 residues. Germline V gene lookup returns CDR1 SNHLY and CDR2 FYNNEI. Trimming cost V 4 bases and J 6 bases; bases outside gene matches: 11. CDR3 protein: CASSVKRGLGLNEQFF. The CDR3 DNA sequence: TGTGCCAGCAGTGTGAAGCGGGGGCTCGGACTCAATGAGCAGTTCTTC.

The chain employs TRBV5-6 and TRBJ1-2; 9 bases fit TRBD1. The CDR3 is 14 residues long. The V gene's germline CDR1 is SGHDT and CDR2 YYEEEE. With V trimmed by 4 bases and J by 4 bases, 5 bases remained unmatched. The CDR3 DNA reads as TGTGCCAGCAGCCATGGGACAGGGAGCTATGGCTACACCTTC. Amino acids: CASSHGTGSYGYTF.

This chain links TRBV28 with TRBJ2-2; tentatively, D is TRBD2 (5 bases). This CDR3 is 14 amino acids long. Germline V gene lookup returns CDR1 MDHEN and CDR2 SYDVKM. Trimming removed 5 bases from V and 4 bases from J, with 11 bases in between. The CDR3 bases are TGTGCCAGCAGTCCCGGGGTGTTCACCGGGGAGCTGTTTTTT. Its protein product is CASSPGVFTGELFF.